This TCR beta chain was sequenced in a study of cytomegalovirus exposure and HLA in healthy donors. The PCR contained 60 Vbeta and 13 Jbeta primers. Clones were sequenced by immunoSEQ multiplex PCR, and TCRdb holds only the in-frame ones, with some missing. The sample consists of tens of thousands of clones, around 91% of them appearing once. The germline CDR1 and CDR2 sequences are MGHDK and SYGVNS. The CDR3 extends over 14 amino acids. V lost 5 bases, J lost 5 bases, and 13 bases lay in between. The chain recombines TRBV25-1 with TRBJ1-5; D may be TRBD1 (5 bases). This TCR was recovered from a woman under 40 in good health and CMV-seropositive. Material for sequencing was PBMCs. CDR3 coding DNA: TGTGCCAGCAGTACGGCAGGAGGGGATCAGCCCCAGCATTTT. The encoded protein is CASSTAGGDQPQHF.